These 20 T cell receptor beta chains originate from one sample sequenced in a study of CD8 T cells in Susac syndrome. An amount of RNA that ranged from roughly 0.5 to 1 ug was reverse transcribed with random hexamers. From the immunoSEQ multiplex PCR reads, TCRdb called clonotypes with MiXCR, one entry per CDR3 protein. In the table there are about 120,000 distinct CDR3 sequences, 85% to 95% of which are singletons. The sequencing input was CD8+ T cells from PBMCs. The origin of the receptors is a human donor in good health.

V usage is TRBV12-3 or TRBV12-4 and J usage is TRBJ1-5; 10 bases line up with TRBD1. J gave up 6 bases and V 6 bases, and 5 bases lay outside the gene matches. CDR3 length: 14 amino acids. The CDR3 bases are TGTGCCAGCAGAATGGACAGGGGGATTCAGCCCCAGCATTTT. This gives the protein CASRMDRGIQPQHF.

This sequence joins TRBV5-1 and TRBJ1-4; no firm D call. The CDR3 is made up of 15 amino acids. V dropped 0 bases and J dropped 3 bases, with 9 bases sitting between them. Germline V gives CDR1 SGHRS, CDR2 YFSETQ. DNA of the CDR3: TGCGCCAGCAGCTTGGGATCATCTTCTAATGAAAAACTGTTTTTT. This codes for CASSLGSSSNEKLFF.

The CDR3 DNA reads TGTGCCAGCAGCCAAGTCCCTGGAAACACCATATATTTT. Protein product: CASSQVPGNTIYF. The V call is TRBV14, the J call TRBJ1-3; the D is unclear. Germline V gene lookup returns CDR1 SGHDN and CDR2 FVKESK. V lost 1 base and J lost 2, with 3 bases in between. This CDR3 spans 13 amino acids.

The rearrangement uses TRBV15 and TRBJ1-3, with D perhaps TRBD1 (6 bases). The germline CDR1 and CDR2 sequences are LNHNV and YYDKDF (reference sequence). The CDR3 runs 18 residues. V lost 4 bases to trimming and J lost 0 bases, with 19 bases between them. This CDR3 reads CATSIFLGGTRSGNTIYF. The CDR3 region has the DNA TGTGCCACCAGCATTTTCTTGGGGGGCACCCGCTCTGGAAACACCATATATTTT.

In its sample, this clonotype was seen once. V is TRBV20-1 and J is TRBJ1-1; D perhaps matches TRBD1 (5 bases). Trimming took 1 base from V and 8 from J, leaving 14 bases between them. In germline, CDR1 is DFQATT, CDR2 SNEGSKA (reference sequence). CDR3 length: 13 residues. This chain's CDR3 is CSARVAGSLEAFF. The CDR3 nucleotides read TGCAGTGCTAGAGTAGCAGGGTCCTTGGAAGCTTTCTTT.

The genes are TRBV7-3 and TRBJ2-3, with a possible D match to TRBD2 (6 bases). Trimming took off 4 bases at V and 1 base at J, with 12 bases between the two ends. The CDR3 runs 15 residues. Germline V gives CDR1 SGHTA, CDR2 FQGTGA. CDR3 bases: TGTGCCAGCAGCTCCCGACTAGGAGGCACAGATACGCAGTATTTT. Protein product: CASSSRLGGTDTQYF.

V gene TRBV4-1 combines with J gene TRBJ2-1; the match to TRBD1 covers 7 bases. Per germline, CDR1 MGHRA and CDR2 YSYEKL. V dropped 1 base and J dropped 1; count of bases not matched to a gene: 4. This CDR3 has 16 amino acids. The CDR3 loop is CASSQGNRGSYNEQFF. The CDR3 DNA is TGCGCCAGCAGCCAAGGGAACAGGGGATCCTACAATGAGCAGTTCTTC.

The chain links TRBV5-1 to TRBJ2-7, with D unresolved. CDR3 size: 14 residues. Deletions cut 7 bases from V and 5 bases from J, with 19 bases between. The germline V gene encodes CDR1 SGHRS and CDR2 YFSETQ. CDR3 coding DNA: TGCGCCAGCTTTACCGGGTTACAAAGGGACGAGCAGTACTTC. It encodes CASFTGLQRDEQYF.

The chain joins TRBV10-3 to TRBJ2-1; 7 bases align to TRBD2. V dropped 0 bases and J dropped 7; count of bases not matched to a gene: 9. Germline CDR1 and CDR2: ENHRY and SYGVKD. The CDR3 covers 16 residues. The CDR3 sequence: CAISESMAGVENEQFF. CDR3 sequence (DNA): TGTGCCATCAGTGAGTCGATGGCGGGAGTTGAAAATGAGCAGTTCTTC.

V gene TRBV6-5 combines with J gene TRBJ1-2; D is ambiguous. Trimming pared 10 bases from V and 1 base from J, leaving 10 bases between. This CDR3 contains 12 residues. Germline CDR1 is MNHEY and CDR2 is SVGAGI. The CDR3 spells CATTGFNYGYTF. CDR3 nucleotide sequence: TGTGCCACCACGGGGTTTAACTATGGCTACACCTTC.

This sequence joins TRBV20-1 and TRBJ2-2; 7 nucleotides agree with TRBD2. V lost 3 bases, J lost 4 bases, and 8 bases stayed unmatched. The CDR3 has 15 residues. CDR1 DFQATT and CDR2 SNEGSKA come from the germline V gene (reference sequence). CDR3 sequence reads: CSARTSPHGTGELFF. In DNA form, the CDR3 reads TGCAGTGCTAGGACTAGCCCGCACGGCACCGGGGAGCTGTTTTTT.

The V and J genes are TRBV7-2 and TRBJ2-1, with 9 bases fitting TRBD1. The CDR3 runs to 16 residues. In germline, CDR1 is SGHTA, CDR2 FQGNSA. V was pared by 5 bases and J by 5 bases, with 10 bases of the junction left unmatched. The CDR3: CASSKRQGDTNNEQFF. CDR3 DNA: TGTGCCAGCAGCAAGCGACAGGGGGATACTAACAATGAGCAGTTCTTC.

The chain employs TRBV29-1 and TRBJ2-3; 9 positions agree with TRBD2. V trimming: 7 bases; J trimming: 3 bases; junction bases outside the gene matches: 8. From germline, CDR1 is SQVTM and CDR2 ANQGSEA. The CDR3 spans 14 residues. CDR3 nucleotides: TGCAGCGGCGGGGGGGGTGAGACTACAGATACGCAGTATTTT. Translation: CSGGGGETTDTQYF.

For the CDR3, the DNA is TGCAGCGGGAGGCAGGGGCCGGGCCCCGGGGAGCTGTTTTTT. This sequence encodes CSGRQGPGPGELFF. V gene TRBV29-1 combines with J gene TRBJ2-2, with D perhaps matching TRBD1 (6 bases). There are 14 residues in the CDR3. Trimming cost V 7 bases and J 6 bases, with 18 bases left between them. Germline CDR1 is SQVTM and CDR2 is ANQGSEA.

The chain recombines TRBV5-6 with TRBJ1-5; possibly TRBD1 for D (6 bases). Between the trimmed V and J ends, which lost 0 bases and 5 bases, there was a span of 9 bases. There are 14 residues in the CDR3. Per the germline V gene, CDR1 is SGHDT and CDR2 is YYEEEE. CDR3 DNA: TGTGCCAGCAGCTTGGGCTGGACAGATCAGCCCCAGCATTTT. Encoded protein: CASSLGWTDQPQHF.

The V gene is TRBV15, the J gene TRBJ2-6; D call uncertain. The V and J ends lost 1 base and 8 bases respectively, with 6 bases between them. The CDR3 has 13 residues. CDR1 is LNHNV, CDR2 YYDKDF, per germline (reference sequence). CDR3 DNA: TGTGCCACCAGCAGAGGGACCTCCAACGTCCTGACTTTC. It encodes CATSRGTSNVLTF.

The chain's CDR3 is CASSYPGTGGSTDTQYF. The CDR3 region has the DNA TGTGCCAGCAGTTACCCCGGGACAGGGGGATCTACAGATACGCAGTATTTT. V and J are TRBV6-5 and TRBJ2-3; 11 bases match TRBD1. This CDR3 is 17 amino acids long. The V gene's germline CDR1 is MNHEY and CDR2 SVGAGI. With 2 bases clipped from V and 3 bases from J, the junction kept 7 bases outside the gene matches.

This chain joins TRBV19 and TRBJ2-6; maybe TRBD2 (7 bases). Trimming took 7 bases from V and 0 from J, leaving 16 bases between them. The CDR3 contains 17 residues. The germline V gene has CDR1 LNHDA and CDR2 SQIVND (reference sequence). Here the CDR3 DNA reads TGTGCCAGTACTCCACAGGGAGGGATCTCTGGGGCCAACGTCCTGACTTTC. As protein: CASTPQGGISGANVLTF.

The rearrangement uses TRBV12-3 or TRBV12-4 and TRBJ2-1, with a weak D call TRBD2 (5 bases). V gave up 1 base and J gave up 4 bases, with 5 bases separating them. CDR3 length: 13 amino acids. CDR3 region: CASSLGRYNEQFF. The CDR3 DNA follows: TGTGCCAGCAGTTTAGGGAGGTACAATGAGCAGTTCTTC.

V and J are TRBV6-5 and TRBJ1-1; D not resolved. Between the trimmed V and J ends, which lost 5 bases and 7 bases, there was a span of 14 bases. The germline gives CDR1 MNHEY, CDR2 SVGAGI. The CDR3 spans 13 residues. The CDR3 nucleotides are TGTGCCAGCAGTAGAGACACCACAAGTGAAGCTTTCTTT. Translating it yields CASSRDTTSEAFF.